This T cell receptor beta chain was observed in a study of CD8+ T cells in alopecia areata (dated 2018 in TCRdb). Notes on the research overall: The treated patients, all with moderate-to-severe alopecia areata, were enrolled in an open-label pilot trial of oral tofacitinib given at 5 to 10 mg twice daily. Patients received tofacitinib for 6 to 18 months and were then followed off drug for 6 months to check for delayed response and recurrence. For the treated patients, the SALT score, which quantifies what percentage of scalp surface area is affected, served as the measure of disease severity. High-throughput TCRbeta sequencing was used to examine T cell clonal expansion in alopecia areata in both the C3H/HeJ mouse model and human patients. Human TCRbeta sequencing covered scalp tissue and sorted CD4+ and CD8+ peripheral blood T cells from patchy and totalis/universalis alopecia areata patients and healthy controls. Biopsies were taken from tofacitinib-treated patients at baseline and at 4 and 24 weeks of treatment, and a later scalp biopsy was taken in several of the tofacitinib-treated patients. Scalp clonality was compared across normal scalp (n=4), patchy alopecia areata scalp (n=8), and alopecia totalis/universalis scalp (n=8). RNA came from the PAXgene miRNA kit for fixed scalp, the miRNeasy kit for PBMCs, and the RNeasy kit for mouse skin. TCRbeta CDR3 regions were amplified by immunoSEQ multiplex PCR with 35 Vbeta forward and 13 Jbeta reverse primers. What the study reported, not specific to this receptor: With tofacitinib, both scalp clonality and the number of expanded CD8+ clones among the top 100 scalp clones went down significantly. Unlike mouse skin, which is dominated by gammadelta T cells, normal human skin has resident alphabeta T cells that are also sequenced, and this complicates analysis of the scalp TCR repertoire. During tofacitinib treatment, many expanded lesional clones stuck around in both scalp and blood, and this persistence may partly explain why relapse happens after treatment is stopped. Shared TCR sequences between patients were less evident than in mice, which may be partly attributable to HLA diversity in the patient population. Compared with normal scalp, lesional scalp, particularly in alopecia totalis/universalis, had higher clonality and more expanded CD8+ clones, which suggests antigenic drive. Because the treated cohort was small and included a single nonresponder, larger studies are needed to assess links between baseline CD8+ expansion and response.

A distance of 15 bases separates the germline ends of V and J, which lose 3 bases and 4 bases respectively. Via the germline V gene, CDR1 is MGHDK and CDR2 SYGVNS. From the cysteine up to the phenylalanine, the CDR3 has a length of 15 residues. Solely the CDR3 DNA is kept, with 45 bases framed from the first base. This clone has a handful of counts. The clone's antigen remains unknown. Nothing much larger sits one base from this clone, and base qualities are not available. Per the publication, the treatment or condition label means: oral pan-JAK inhibitor, 5-10 mg twice daily. From alopecia areata patients, peripheral blood was collected along with lesional scalp punch biopsies. PBMCs were isolated by density centrifugation and stained for CD3, CD4 and CD8, after which CD4+ and CD8+ T cells were sorted on a FACSAria. The receptor library was made with the immunoSEQ multiplex PCR assay. To provide template for TCR sequencing, every sample had RNA extracted and reverse transcribed into cDNA. First-strand cDNA was synthesized with SuperScript III using a 2:1 mix of oligo-dT and random hexamers. A synthetic immune receptor repertoire was used to gauge amplification bias, and whatever bias remained was removed computationally. As for the authors' bioinformatics: After raw reads were preprocessed to remove errors, the CDR3 was defined following IMGT conventions as running from the conserved cysteine to phenylalanine. Clonality was computed by normalizing Shannon entropy by log2 of the number of productive unique TCRs and subtracting the result from 1. Whether scalp clones were CD4 or CD8 was inferred by matching scalp TCRbeta sequences against CD4 and CD8 repertoires sorted from blood. TCRdb's version of the immuneACCESS table is confined to in-frame rearrangements and falls short of the full clone set. An unresolved V gene accounts for under half of the shortfall where checked; the remainder is of unknown origin. V and J calls and clone size follow that table, whereas D and trimming were derived from the DNA. This sample holds approximately 220,000 clones; under 40% were observed only once. Jointly, the top ten make up under 0.55% of the sample.

The sequence is built from TRBV25-1 and TRBJ1-2, with the identity of the D gene unclear. This sample comprised CD4+ T cells sorted from blood, obtained around week 34, from a patient treated with tofacitinib. This sequence originates from a human donor with alopecia areata. The DNA sequence is TGTGCCAGCAGTGATGAGGGCAGATCTCCCTATGGCTACACCTTC. It translates as CASSDEGRSPYGYTF.